Following are 6 T cell receptor beta chains from one sample sequenced in a study of siplizumab effects on memory and regulatory T cells. Data came from immunoSEQ multiplex PCR; TCRdb stores just in-frame clones and leaves some out. The data contain tens of thousands of clones, around 79% of them singletons. Sequencing was done on a sample of memory CD4+ T cells sorted from blood. These TCRs come from a human donor in good health.

The V gene is TRBV11-1, the J gene TRBJ1-3; D ambiguous. From germline, CDR1 is SGHAT and CDR2 FQDESV (reference sequence). The CDR3 totals 16 residues. With 2 bases removed from V and 1 base from J, the gap between germline ends came to 12 bases. The CDR3 is CASSLRTQASGNTIYF. Written as DNA, the CDR3 is TGTGCCAGCAGCTTACGGACTCAGGCATCTGGAAACACCATATATTTT.

The rearrangement joins TRBV14 to TRBJ1-2, with 7 bases identical to TRBD1. The J segment lost 7 bases and the V segment lost 1 base, leaving 6 bases of the junction unmatched. Germline loops: CDR1 SGHDN, CDR2 FVKESK. This CDR3 is 14 amino acids long. The CDR3: CASSQGRQGSGYTF. The CDR3 bases are TGTGCCAGCAGCCAAGGGAGACAGGGATCTGGCTACACCTTC.

The rearrangement links TRBV6-1 to TRBJ1-3, with 8 positions matching TRBD1. This CDR3 comprises 15 residues. V lost 7 bases and J lost 4; bases outside the gene matches: 9. Germline V gives CDR1 MNHNS, CDR2 SASEGT. CDR3 residues: CASTGQETPGNTIYF. The CDR3 region has the DNA TGTGCCAGCACGGGACAGGAGACCCCAGGAAACACCATATATTTT.

J is TRBJ2-5 and V is TRBV30; 7 bases match TRBD2. V gave up 4 bases and J gave up 5 bases; unmatched junction bases: 7. Germline CDR1 is GTSNPN and CDR2 is SVGIG (reference sequence). The CDR3 contains 13 residues. The CDR3 nucleotides are TGTGCCTGGACTAGCGGCCACGGGGAGACCCAGTACTTC. Its translation: CAWTSGHGETQYF.

This clone was counted only a few times. This chain joins TRBV10-2 and TRBJ2-1; no firm D call. Per the germline V gene, CDR1 is WSHSY and CDR2 is SAAADI. The CDR3 is 14 amino acids. V was clipped by 0 bases and J by 10 bases, with 13 bases between them. CDR3 in DNA: TGCGCCAGCAGTGAGTCGAGGAGCTTGGACGAGCAGTTCTTC. It is translated as CASSESRSLDEQFF.

The rearrangement links TRBV5-4 to TRBJ2-5, with D tentatively TRBD2 (5 bases). The CDR3 has 14 residues. The V end was cut by 2 bases, the J end by 4 bases, with 12 bases between. CDR1 is SGHNT, CDR2 YYREEE, per germline (reference sequence). CDR3 in DNA: TGTGCCAGCAGCTTAGCATCTGGAGGAGAGACCCAGTACTTC. It codes for CASSLASGGETQYF. Based on the CDR3 plus reference TRBV5-4 and TRBJ2-5, the full variable domain is ETGVTQSPTHLIKTRGQQVTLRCSSQSGHNTVSWYQQALGQGPQFIFQYYREEENGRGNFPPRFSGLQFPNYSSELNVNALELDDSALYLCASSLASGGETQYFGPGTRLLVL.